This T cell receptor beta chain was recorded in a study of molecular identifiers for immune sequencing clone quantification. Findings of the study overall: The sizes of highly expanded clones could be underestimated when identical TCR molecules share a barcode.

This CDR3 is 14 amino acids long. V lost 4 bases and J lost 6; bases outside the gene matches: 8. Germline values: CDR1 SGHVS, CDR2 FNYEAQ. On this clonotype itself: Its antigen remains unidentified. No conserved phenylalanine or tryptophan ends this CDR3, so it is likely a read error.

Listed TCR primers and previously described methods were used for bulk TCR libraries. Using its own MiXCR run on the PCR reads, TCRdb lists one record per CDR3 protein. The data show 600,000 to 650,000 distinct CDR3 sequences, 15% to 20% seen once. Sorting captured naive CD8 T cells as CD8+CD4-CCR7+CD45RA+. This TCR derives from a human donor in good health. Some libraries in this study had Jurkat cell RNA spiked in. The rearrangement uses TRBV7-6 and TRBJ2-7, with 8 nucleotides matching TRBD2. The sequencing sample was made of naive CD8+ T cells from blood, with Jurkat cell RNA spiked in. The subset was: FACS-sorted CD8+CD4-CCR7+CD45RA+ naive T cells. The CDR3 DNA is TGTGCCAGCAGCTCAGAGCGGGAGTCAGGCGAGCAGTACCTC. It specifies CASSSERESGEQYL.